The T cell receptor beta chain under discussion was sequenced for a study of shared clonotypes between healthy human individuals. Only in-frame clones appear in the TCRdb table, and some are missing; sequencing was by immunoSEQ multiplex PCR. Here the sample spans nearly 600,000 clones, roughly 96% being singletons. Germline V gives CDR1 PRHDT, CDR2 FYEKMQ (reference sequence). The length of the CDR3 is 17 residues. V dropped 5 bases and J dropped 0 bases, with 17 bases sitting between them. A word on this clone: The antigen is not known.

Study-level findings and limits: Rarefaction revealed incomplete sorted-subset sequencing despite large depth. Only a few donors were included, so the genetic and exposure-history diversity represented was limited. Between several donors, naive CD4 clonotypes were shared at a level of about 5%.

In the naive CD8 group, cells lacked CD45RO and were positively selected for CCR7, so terminally differentiated effector memory CD45RA+ cells were left out. Sequenced sample: naive CD8+ T cells sorted from blood. The chain carries TRBV13 and TRBJ2-4; the D is unclear. This sequence was found in a woman in her twenties or thirties in good health. The CDR3 loop reads CASSLPRRRTAKNIQYF. The CDR3 nucleotides read TGTGCCAGCAGCCTCCCACGGAGACGGACAGCCAAAAACATTCAGTACTTC.